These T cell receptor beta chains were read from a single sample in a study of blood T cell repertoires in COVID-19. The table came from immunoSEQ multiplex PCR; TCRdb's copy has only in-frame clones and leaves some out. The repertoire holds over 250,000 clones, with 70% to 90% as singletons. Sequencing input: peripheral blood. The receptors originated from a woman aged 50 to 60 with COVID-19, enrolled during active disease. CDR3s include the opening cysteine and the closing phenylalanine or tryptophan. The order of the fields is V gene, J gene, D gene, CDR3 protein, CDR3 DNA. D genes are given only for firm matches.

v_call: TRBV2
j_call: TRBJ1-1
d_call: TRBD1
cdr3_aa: CATMGQGALRNTEAFF
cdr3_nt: TGTGCCACCATGGGGCAGGGGGCTTTGAGGAACACTGAAGCTTTCTTT

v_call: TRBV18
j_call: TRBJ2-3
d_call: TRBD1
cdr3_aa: CASSPGQGSTDTQYF
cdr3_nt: TGTGCCAGCTCACCGGGACAGGGGAGCACAGATACGCAGTATTTT

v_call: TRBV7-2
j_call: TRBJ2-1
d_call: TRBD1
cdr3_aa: CASSMTGGSYNEQFF
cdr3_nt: TGTGCCAGCAGCATGACAGGGGGCAGCTACAATGAGCAGTTCTTC

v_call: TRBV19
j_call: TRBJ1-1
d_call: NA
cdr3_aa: CASSIVEGNTEAFF
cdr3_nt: TGTGCCAGTAGTATCGTCGAGGGGAACACTGAAGCTTTCTTT

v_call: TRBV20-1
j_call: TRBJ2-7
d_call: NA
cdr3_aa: CSASEGAVASYEQYF
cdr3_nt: TGCAGTGCTAGTGAGGGTGCGGTTGCTTCCTACGAGCAGTACTTC

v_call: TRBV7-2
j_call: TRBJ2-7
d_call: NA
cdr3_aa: CASSLARAWNEQYF
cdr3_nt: TGTGCCAGCAGCTTAGCGCGGGCTTGGAACGAGCAGTACTTC

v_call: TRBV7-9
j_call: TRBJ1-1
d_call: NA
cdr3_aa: CASSLELKNTEAFF
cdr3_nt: TGTGCCAGCAGCTTAGAGCTGAAGAACACTGAAGCTTTCTTT

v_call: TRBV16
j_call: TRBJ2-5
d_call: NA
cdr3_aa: CASSPRDGLTYQETQYF
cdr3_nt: TGTGCCAGCAGCCCTAGGGATGGACTAACCTACCAAGAGACCCAGTACTTC

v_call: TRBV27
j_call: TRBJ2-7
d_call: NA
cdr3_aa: CASFGKSYEQYF
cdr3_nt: TGTGCCAGCTTCGGGAAATCCTACGAGCAGTACTTC

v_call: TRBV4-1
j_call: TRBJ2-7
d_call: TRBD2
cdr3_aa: CASSQGPLAGVNYEQYF
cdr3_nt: TGCGCCAGCAGCCAAGGGCCCCTAGCGGGAGTAAACTACGAGCAGTACTTC